This T cell receptor beta chain appears in the sequencing data of a study of radiation and T cells in renal cell carcinoma. Study-level points and caveats: From baseline, blood top tumor clonotypes peaked at 2 weeks post-radiation.

V shed 3 bases and J shed 5 bases, with 8 bases lying between them. The CDR3 covers 13 residues. Germline CDR1 is ENHRY and CDR2 is SYGVKD. On this clone: Antigen specificity is unknown.

Time point indicated: blood 2 weeks post-SBRT. Sample treatment: 15 Gy SBRT to primary tumor, nephrectomy 4 weeks later. The tumor was a clear cell renal cell carcinoma. TCRdb's table, derived via immunoSEQ multiplex PCR, lists solely in-frame clones and lacks some. The table shows about 120,000 clones, with approximately 85% occurring only once. V usage is TRBV10-3 and J usage is TRBJ2-1; D gene unclear. This receptor was taken from a man aged 45 to 65 with renal cell carcinoma. Sequenced material: blood, taken from a patient whose treatment included radiotherapy and nephrectomy. The CDR3 DNA reads as TGTGCCATCAGTGAAAATGGGGACAATGAGCAGTTCTTC. Translating it yields CAISENGDNEQFF.